The 13 T cell receptor beta chains given below trace back to one sample, sequenced in a study of T cells after yellow fever vaccination. TCRdb reprocessed the 5' RACE reads via MiXCR and lists one record per CDR3 protein. The data show about 400,000 distinct CDR3 sequences, with roughly 12% seen just once and 18% held by the top ten. Specimen: PBMCs, collected on the day of the first yellow fever vaccination. All receptors derive from a man younger than 35 who received the YFV17D yellow fever vaccine.

This sequence joins TRBV7-2 and TRBJ2-7, with 9 bases aligning to TRBD1. The CDR3 runs 15 residues. Trimming removed 0 bases from V and 3 bases from J; junction bases left unmatched: 3. The germline V gene encodes CDR1 SGHTA and CDR2 FQGNSA. The CDR3 is CASSLAGQGSYEQYV. The CDR3 region has the DNA TGTGCCAGCAGCTTAGCGGGACAGGGAAGCTACGAGCAGTACGTC.

The sample holds a few counts of this clonotype. The J gene is TRBJ1-2, the V gene TRBV6-5; D is uncertain. The V and J ends lost 0 bases and 4 bases respectively, with 9 bases between them. The germline CDR1 and CDR2 sequences are MNHEY and SVGAGI. This CDR3 contains 14 residues. The CDR3 bases are TGTGCCAGCAGTTACTCGGAGGCCTCCTATGGCTACACCTTC. Amino acid sequence: CASSYSEASYGYTF.

CDR3 sequence reads: CASSLSRDRASCEQYV. The CDR3, as DNA: TGTGCCAGCAGCCTCAGCCGGGACAGGGCTTCTTGCGAGCAGTACGTC. The rearrangement uses TRBV5-4 and TRBJ2-7; TRBD1 agrees at 9 bases. CDR3 length: 16 amino acids. The J segment lost 6 bases and the V segment lost 4 bases, leaving 14 bases of the junction unmatched. Germline-derived CDR1 and CDR2 are SGHNT and YYREEE (reference sequence).

Only a few counts were recorded for this clonotype. The chain joins TRBV9 to TRBJ2-3; no clear D gene. Trimming left V 4 bases short and J 2 bases short, with 14 bases between. In germline, CDR1 is SGDLS, CDR2 YYNGEE. This CDR3 has 15 amino acids. Here the CDR3 reads CASSPQVTTTDTQYF. The CDR3 bases are TGTGCCAGCAGCCCCCAAGTCACAACCACAGATACGCAGTATTTT. The whole variable domain, filled in from reference TRBV9 and TRBJ2-3, reads DSGVTQTPKHLITATGQRVTLRCSPRSGDLSVYWYQQSLDQGLQFLIQYYNGEERAKGNILERFSAQQFPDLHSELNLSSLELGDSALYFCASSPQVTTTDTQYFGPGTRLTVL.

As concerns this clonotype: With a much larger clone just one base away, this may be a read error. The rearrangement uses TRBV20-1 and TRBJ1-1, with unresolved D. There are 12 residues in the CDR3. Trimming pared 2 bases from V and 4 bases from J, leaving 8 bases between. From germline, CDR1 is DFQATT and CDR2 SNEGSKA (reference sequence). Written as DNA, the CDR3 is TGCAGTGCTAGAAGGCGTGGCACTGAAGCTTTCTTT. It is translated as CSARRRGTEAFF.

This chain uses TRBV9 with TRBJ1-3; tentatively, D is TRBD1 (6 bases). Looked up from germline, CDR1 is SGDLS and CDR2 is YYNGEE. The CDR3 loop spans 15 amino acids. The V end was cut by 2 bases, the J end by 2 bases, with 11 bases between. Written as DNA, the CDR3 is TGTGCCAGCAGCGTGGGGGCAGGGGCTGGAAACACCATATATTTT. Its protein is CASSVGAGAGNTIYF.

This clonotype was observed a handful of times. The gene calls are TRBV6-6 and TRBJ2-5, with no clear D. V lost 4 bases and J lost 1, with 4 bases in between. Germline CDR1 MNHNY, CDR2 SVGAGI (reference sequence). The CDR3 totals 12 residues. In DNA form, the CDR3 reads TGTGCCAGCAGTTCTGCCCAAGAGACCCAGTACTTC. As protein: CASSSAQETQYF.

The J gene is TRBJ1-4, the V gene TRBV20-1; D possibly corresponds to TRBD1 (5 bases). This CDR3 comprises 13 residues. Germline lookup yields CDR1 DFQATT and CDR2 SNEGSKA (reference sequence). Trimming removed 0 bases at V and 8 bases at J, with 10 bases between. The chain's CDR3 is CSARDGGREKLFF. The DNA for the CDR3 is TGCAGTGCTAGAGATGGGGGGAGGGAAAAACTGTTTTTT.

This rearrangement joins TRBV11-2 to TRBJ1-1; TRBD1 agrees at 9 bases. The J segment lost 4 bases and the V segment lost 4 bases, leaving 4 bases of the junction unmatched. Germline V gene data show CDR1 as SGHAT and CDR2 as FQNNGV. This CDR3 has 14 amino acids. CDR3 loop: CASSSLTGGTEAFF. In DNA form, the CDR3 reads TGTGCCAGCAGCTCCCTGACAGGGGGCACTGAAGCTTTCTTT.

This clonotype has a handful of counts. The chain combines TRBV30 with TRBJ1-1; the match to TRBD1 covers 9 bases. The CDR3 spans 12 residues. Germline CDR1 GTSNPN, CDR2 SVGIG (reference sequence). V lost 8 bases, J lost 9 bases, and 10 bases stayed unmatched. CDR3 residues: CAMDPGTGKAFF. In DNA form, the CDR3 reads TGTGCCATGGACCCGGGGACAGGGAAAGCTTTCTTT.

The chain couples TRBV19 to TRBJ2-1; 7 bases map to TRBD2. V shed 3 bases and J 7 bases; nucleotides not matched to a gene: 6. Germline lookup yields CDR1 LNHDA and CDR2 SQIVND (reference sequence). The CDR3 length is 14 residues. The CDR3 is CASSIQRGRNEQFF. CDR3 bases: TGTGCCAGTAGTATCCAGCGGGGTAGGAATGAGCAGTTCTTC.

V usage is TRBV4-3 and J usage is TRBJ2-7; tentatively, D is TRBD1 (5 bases). Trimming removed 3 bases at V and 5 bases at J, with 11 bases between. The CDR3 consists of 13 residues. In germline, CDR1 is LGHNA, CDR2 YSLEER. DNA for the CDR3: TGCGCCAGCAGCCAGGACCTAGGGGACGAGCAGTACGTC. It translates to CASSQDLGDEQYV.

The genes are TRBV12-3 or TRBV12-4 and TRBJ1-1; D may be TRBD1 (6 bases). Trimming pared 1 base from V and 5 bases from J, leaving 17 bases between. CDR3 length equals 16 residues. The CDR3 sequence is CASSLGGRGSNTEAFF. The CDR3 bases are TGTGCCAGCAGTTTAGGGGGGCGCGGTTCTAATACTGAAGCTTTCTTT.